The following is a TCR beta chain sequence with its context. The CDR3 length is 19 residues. Germline assignment: CDR1 LNHDA and CDR2 SQIVND (reference sequence). V was pared by 3 bases and J by 1 base, with 21 bases between. This sample was included in a study of shared T cell receptors in the human thymus. Sequencing used immunoSEQ multiplex PCR; TCRdb keeps in-frame clones, though not all of them. The data contain more than 550,000 clones, over 75% of them seen just once; the ten biggest clones take up 0.0094%. The same sample was also used in a study of human thymus T cells. According to that study: Infants, healthy and Finnish, who were having corrective surgery for congenital heart defects served as donors. From resections taken during corrective heart surgery, the thymus tissue was obtained. Repertoires from thymus and blood appeared to show biased V and J gene usage. What related research reported was that thymic repertoires overlapped highly among unrelated individuals.

The receptor was derived from a boy under two years old with a congenital heart defect. The chain is built from TRBV19 and TRBJ2-2, with D perhaps matching TRBD1 (5 bases). The sample consisted of thymocytes. The CDR3 coding sequence is TGTGCCAGTAGTATTCAGTTGCTTGACAGACGACTGAACACCGGGGAGCTGTTTTTT. It is translated as CASSIQLLDRRLNTGELFF. The whole variable domain, filled in from reference TRBV19 and TRBJ2-2, reads DGGITQSPKYLFRKEGQNVTLSCEQNLNHDAMYWYRQDPGQGLRLIYYSQIVNDFQKGDIAEGYSVSREKKESFPLTVTSAQKNPTAFYLCASSIQLLDRRLNTGELFFGEGSRLTVL.